This T cell receptor (beta chain) was sequenced for a study of cytomegalovirus exposure and HLA in healthy donors. General study findings and limits: Judged likely to be a sequencing artifact was a cluster of highly shared sequence variants. Investigators reported 150 to 200 TCR beta chains as tied to cytomegalovirus.

Use of 60 Vbeta and 13 Jbeta primers characterized the PCR. Data came from immunoSEQ multiplex PCR; TCRdb stores just in-frame clones and leaves some out. The repertoire holds about 76,000 clones, with roughly 82% as singletons. Germline V CDR1 and CDR2: MDHEN, SYDVKM. J lost 2 bases, V lost 7 bases, and 1 base had no gene match. There are 12 residues in the CDR3. This clone was counted a few times. What it binds is unknown. The sample comprised PBMCs. The chain is built from TRBV28 and TRBJ1-2; 7 positions match TRBD1. The TCR originated in a male donor in good health and CMV-seropositive. The CDR3 spells CASKGQNYGYTF. For the CDR3, the DNA is TGTGCCAGCAAGGGACAGAACTATGGCTACACCTTC.